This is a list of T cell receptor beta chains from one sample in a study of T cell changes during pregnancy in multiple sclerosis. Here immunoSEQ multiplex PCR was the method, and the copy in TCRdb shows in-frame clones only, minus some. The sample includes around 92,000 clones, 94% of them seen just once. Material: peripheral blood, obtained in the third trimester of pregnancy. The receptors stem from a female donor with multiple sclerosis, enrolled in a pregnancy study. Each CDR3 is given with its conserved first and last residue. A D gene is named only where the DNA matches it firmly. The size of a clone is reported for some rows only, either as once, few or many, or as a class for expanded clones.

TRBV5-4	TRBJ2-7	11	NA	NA	CASSLDHEQYF	TGTGCCAGCAGCCTAGACCACGAGCAGTACTTC
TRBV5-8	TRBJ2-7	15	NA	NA	CASSLHRVQSYEQYF	TGTGCCAGCAGCCTACACAGGGTCCAGTCCTACGAGCAGTACTTC
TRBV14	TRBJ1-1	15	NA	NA	CASSARAGMNTEAFF	TGTGCCAGCAGCGCGCGGGCGGGGATGAACACTGAAGCTTTCTTT
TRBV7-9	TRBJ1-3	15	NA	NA	CASSPGVRSGNTIYF	TGTGCCAGCAGCCCGGGGGTCCGCTCTGGAAACACCATATATTTT
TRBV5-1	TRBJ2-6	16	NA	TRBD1	CASSSRTGAGANVLTF	TGCGCCAGCAGCTCGAGGACAGGGGCTGGGGCCAACGTCCTGACTTTC
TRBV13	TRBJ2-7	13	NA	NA	CASSLARPGEQYF	TGTGCCAGCAGCTTAGCCAGGCCAGGCGAGCAGTACTTC
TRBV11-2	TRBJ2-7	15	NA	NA	CASSLDWLESYEQYF	TGTGCCAGCAGCTTAGATTGGCTAGAATCCTACGAGCAGTACTTC
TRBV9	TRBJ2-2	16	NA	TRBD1	CASSVVGTANTGELFF	TGTGCCAGCAGCGTAGTAGGGACAGCGAACACCGGGGAGCTGTTTTTT
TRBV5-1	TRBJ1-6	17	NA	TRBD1	CASSGDRGVNIDSPLHF	TGCGCCAGCAGCGGCGACAGGGGCGTAAACATCGATTCACCCCTCCACTTT
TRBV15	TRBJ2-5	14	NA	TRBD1	CATSRAGGGETQYF	TGTGCCACCAGCAGGGCAGGGGGCGGTGAGACCCAGTACTTC
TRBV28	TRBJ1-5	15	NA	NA	CASTHLQGGNQPQHF	TGTGCCAGCACCCACCTACAGGGCGGCAATCAGCCCCAGCATTTT
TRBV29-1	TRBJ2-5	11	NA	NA	CSVVFVGTQYF	TGCAGCGTTGTTTTCGTCGGGACCCAGTACTTC
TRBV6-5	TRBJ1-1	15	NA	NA	CASGLSSVMNTEAFF	TGTGCCAGCGGCTTAAGCAGCGTCATGAACACTGAAGCTTTCTTT
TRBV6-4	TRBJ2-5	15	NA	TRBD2	CASSGLAVIQETQYF	TGTGCCAGCAGTGGACTAGCGGTGATCCAAGAGACCCAGTACTTC
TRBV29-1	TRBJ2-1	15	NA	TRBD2	CSVTGASGDWNEQFF	TGCAGCGTCACGGGGGCTAGCGGGGATTGGAATGAGCAGTTCTTC
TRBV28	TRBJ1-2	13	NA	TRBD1	CASRLGGAGGYTF	TGTGCCAGCAGACTAGGGGGCGCGGGGGGCTACACCTTC
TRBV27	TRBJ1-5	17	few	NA	CASSQRTGSISNQPQHF	TGTGCCAGCAGCCAGAGAACAGGGTCGATCAGCAATCAGCCCCAGCATTTT
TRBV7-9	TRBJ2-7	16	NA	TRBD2	CASSLQTPAGSYEQYF	TGTGCCAGCAGCTTACAGACTCCAGCGGGAAGCTACGAGCAGTACTTC
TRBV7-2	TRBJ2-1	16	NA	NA	CASSSGQGGRMYEQFF	TGTGCCAGCAGCTCCGGACAGGGAGGGAGAATGTATGAGCAGTTCTTC
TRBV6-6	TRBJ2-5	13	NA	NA	CASSPQGGETQYF	TGTGCCAGCAGCCCACAGGGAGGGGAGACCCAGTACTTC
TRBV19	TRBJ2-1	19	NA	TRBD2	CASSIDGITSGSRGDEQFF	TGTGCCAGTAGTATTGATGGGATTACTAGCGGGTCCCGTGGGGATGAGCAGTTCTTC
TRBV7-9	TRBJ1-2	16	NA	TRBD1	CASSFSKLDRDYGYTF	TGTGCCAGCAGCTTTTCCAAACTGGACAGGGACTATGGCTACACCTTC
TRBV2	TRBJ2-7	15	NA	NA	CASSESTSYPYEQYF	TGTGCCAGCAGTGAATCTACGTCATATCCCTACGAGCAGTACTTC
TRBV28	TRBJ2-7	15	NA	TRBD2	CASSFLSGTSYEQYF	TGTGCCAGCAGTTTCCTATCCGGGACTAGCTACGAGCAGTACTTC
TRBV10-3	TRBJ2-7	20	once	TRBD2	CAISESRGLGTSKGSYEQYF	TGTGCCATCAGTGAGTCGAGAGGCCTAGGGACTAGCAAAGGGTCCTACGAGCAGTACTTC
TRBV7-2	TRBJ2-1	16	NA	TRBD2	CASSSLRLADHNEQFF	TGTGCCAGCAGCTCACTTAGACTAGCGGATCACAATGAGCAGTTCTTC
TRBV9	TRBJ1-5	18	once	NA	CASSSKALGLRSNQPQHF	TGTGCCAGCAGCAGTAAGGCCTTGGGGCTAAGAAGCAATCAGCCCCAGCATTTT
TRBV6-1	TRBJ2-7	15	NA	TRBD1	CASRPNRGRTYEQYF	TGTGCCAGCAGGCCAAACAGGGGGCGGACCTACGAGCAGTACTTC
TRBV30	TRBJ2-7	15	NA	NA	CAWSVGGSLTYEQYF	TGTGCCTGGAGTGTAGGGGGTAGCCTAACCTACGAGCAGTACTTC
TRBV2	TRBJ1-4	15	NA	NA	CASSFQTGADEKLFF	TGTGCCAGCAGTTTCCAGACAGGCGCGGATGAAAAACTGTTTTTT
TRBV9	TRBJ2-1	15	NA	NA	CASSAETSSYNEQFF	TGTGCCAGCAGCGCAGAGACTAGCTCCTACAATGAGCAGTTCTTC
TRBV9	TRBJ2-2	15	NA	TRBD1	CASSVGTANTGELFF	TGTGCCAGCAGCGTCGGGACAGCGAACACCGGGGAGCTGTTTTTT
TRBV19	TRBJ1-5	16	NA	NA	CASSISGSTGNQPQHF	TGTGCCAGTAGTATATCTGGGAGTACGGGCAATCAGCCCCAGCATTTT
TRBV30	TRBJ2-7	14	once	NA	CAWSESGNLYEQYF	TGTGCCTGGAGTGAGTCCGGGAACCTCTACGAGCAGTACTTC
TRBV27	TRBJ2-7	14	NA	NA	CASSLGGPTYEQYF	TGTGCCAGCAGCCTGGGAGGCCCAACCTACGAGCAGTACTTC